One sample yielded the 11 T cell receptor beta chains listed below, sequenced in a study of blood T cells in healthy people across ages. Alongside a J-beta primer mix, a sample-barcoded 5' primer served in a second PCR lasting about 7 to 11 cycles. From the 5' RACE reads, TCRdb called clonotypes with MiXCR, one entry per CDR3 protein. Altogether nearly 1 million distinct CDR3 sequences are present, roughly 51% being singletons, with the ten largest covering over 20%. Sequenced: blood. The receptors originated from a woman in her sixties or seventies in good health.

V and J are TRBV9 and TRBJ2-3; 10 bases agree with TRBD2. Trimming cost V 2 bases and J 8 bases; bases outside gene matches: 14. Germline-derived CDR1 and CDR2 are SGDLS and YYNGEE. The CDR3 contains 17 residues. Here the CDR3 reads CASSVPLAGGSPATQYF. The CDR3 nucleotides are TGTGCCAGCAGCGTTCCCTTAGCGGGAGGCAGCCCCGCTACGCAGTATTTT.

This clonotype was detected many times. The rearrangement uses TRBV4-2 and TRBJ2-7; D is undetermined. The CDR3 has 16 amino acids. V lost 0 bases, J lost 0 bases, and 12 bases lay in between. Germline V gene lookup returns CDR1 LGHNA and CDR2 YNFKEQ. The CDR3 is CASSQDYQTPSYEQYF. As DNA, the CDR3 is TGTGCCAGCAGCCAAGATTACCAAACTCCCTCCTACGAGCAGTACTTC.

CDR3 bases: TGCAGTGCTAGAGACGGGGCCAGCGAGCAGTTCTTC. Encoded protein: CSARDGASEQFF. The rearrangement uses TRBV20-1 and TRBJ2-1; D may be TRBD1 or TRBD2 (5 bases each). The V gene lost 0 bases and the J gene lost 10 bases, with 10 bases spanning the gap. This CDR3 has 12 amino acids. Germline values: CDR1 DFQATT, CDR2 SNEGSKA (reference sequence).

V gene TRBV9 combines with J gene TRBJ2-2, with D uncertain. The germline V gene has CDR1 SGDLS and CDR2 YYNGEE. The CDR3 covers 12 residues. V lost 3 bases and J 6 bases, leaving 6 bases between the germline ends. The CDR3 reads CASSDFAGELFF. The CDR3 DNA sequence: TGTGCCAGCAGCGATTTCGCCGGGGAGCTGTTTTTT. Using reference TRBV9 and TRBJ2-2 for the parts outside the CDR3, the full variable domain is DSGVTQTPKHLITATGQRVTLRCSPRSGDLSVYWYQQSLDQGLQFLIQYYNGEERAKGNILERFSAQQFPDLHSELNLSSLELGDSALYFCASSDFAGELFFGEGSRLTVL.

The chain uses TRBV6-2 or TRBV6-3 and TRBJ2-3; TRBD2 aligns across 14 bases. The V segment lost 6 bases and the J segment 2 bases; nucleotides outside the gene matches: 1. The CDR3 is 15 amino acids. Germline lookup yields CDR1 MNHEY and CDR2 SVGEGT. The CDR3 DNA reads as TGTGCCAGCAGGACTAGCGGGAGGGCCACAGATACGCAGTATTTT. Protein: CASRTSGRATDTQYF.

The chain carries TRBV20-1 and TRBJ1-5; 8 bases line up with TRBD1. This CDR3 spans 13 amino acids. The V gene's germline CDR1 is DFQATT and CDR2 SNEGSKA (reference sequence). Losses at the gene ends were 5 bases for V and 4 bases for J; bases not matched to a gene: 4. Written as DNA, the CDR3 is TGCAGTGCTGGGGGACAGGCAAATCAGCCCCAGCATTTT. As protein: CSAGGQANQPQHF.

There are a few counts of this clonotype. The chain employs TRBV30 and TRBJ2-3; the match to TRBD2 covers 7 bases. The ends lost 4 bases at V and 0 bases at J; junction bases unmatched: 1. Germline CDR1 and CDR2: GTSNPN and SVGIG (reference sequence). This CDR3 has 13 residues. The CDR3: CAWTSGSTDTQYF. The CDR3, as DNA: TGTGCCTGGACTAGCGGTAGCACAGATACGCAGTATTTT.

With regard to this clonotype: The junction departs from germline at one end; a sequencing error may be responsible. The rearrangement joins TRBV20-1 to TRBJ1-2; 7 bases agree with TRBD1. The CDR3 is 14 residues long. Germline-derived CDR1 and CDR2 are DFQATT and SNEGSKA (reference sequence). In nucleotides, the CDR3 is TGCAGTGCTCCTACAGGGGTGGTTGCCTATGCCTACACCTTC. Translating gives CSAPTGVVAYAYTF.

This chain uses TRBV2 with TRBJ1-5, with D maybe TRBD1 (5 bases). The CDR3 runs to 13 residues. V was pared by 4 bases and J by 5 bases, with 9 bases between. In germline, CDR1 is SNHLY, CDR2 FYNNEI. This CDR3 reads CASSGQQDQPQHF. The DNA for the CDR3 is TGTGCCAGCAGTGGACAGCAGGATCAGCCCCAGCATTTT.

This clonotype was counted a few times. The chain links TRBV21-1 to TRBJ2-3. TRBV21-1 is classified as a pseudogene. CDR3 size: 13 residues. The CDR3 here is CASSSKLADTQYF. In DNA form, the CDR3 reads TGTGCCAGCAGCTCCAAGCTCGCAGATACGCAGTATTTT.

The J gene is TRBJ2-3, the V gene TRBV3-1; D uncertain. CDR1 is LGHDT and CDR2 is YNNKEL in the germline V gene (reference sequence). The CDR3 is made up of 14 amino acids. The V end lost 4 bases, the J end lost 6 bases, and 14 bases lay between the germline ends. The CDR3, as DNA: TGTGCCAGCAGCCGAAACGGGCCCTCCGATACGCAGTATTTT. This translates into CASSRNGPSDTQYF.